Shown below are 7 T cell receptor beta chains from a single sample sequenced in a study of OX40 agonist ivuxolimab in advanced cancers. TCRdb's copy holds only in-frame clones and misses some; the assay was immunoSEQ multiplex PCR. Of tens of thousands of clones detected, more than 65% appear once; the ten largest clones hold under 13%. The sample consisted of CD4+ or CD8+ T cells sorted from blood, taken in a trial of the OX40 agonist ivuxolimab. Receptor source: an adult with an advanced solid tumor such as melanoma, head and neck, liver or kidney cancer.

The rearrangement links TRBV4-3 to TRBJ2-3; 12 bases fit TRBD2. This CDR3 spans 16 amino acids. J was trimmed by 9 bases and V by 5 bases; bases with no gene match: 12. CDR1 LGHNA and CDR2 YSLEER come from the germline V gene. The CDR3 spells CASSSTGTSGFETQYF. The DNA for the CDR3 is TGCGCCAGCAGCTCCACGGGGACTAGCGGGTTCGAAACGCAGTATTTT.

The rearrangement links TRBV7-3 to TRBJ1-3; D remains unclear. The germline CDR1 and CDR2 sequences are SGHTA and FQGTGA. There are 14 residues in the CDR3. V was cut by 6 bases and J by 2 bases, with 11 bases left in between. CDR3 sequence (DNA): TGTGCCAGCAGACCTGCGGGTGCTGGAAACACCATATATTTT. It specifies CASRPAGAGNTIYF.

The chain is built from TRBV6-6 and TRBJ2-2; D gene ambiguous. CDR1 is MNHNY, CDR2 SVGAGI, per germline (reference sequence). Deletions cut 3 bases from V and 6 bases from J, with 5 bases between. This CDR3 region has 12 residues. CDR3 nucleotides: TGTGCCAGCAGTTATGTTCCCGGGGAGCTGTTTTTT. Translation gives CASSYVPGELFF.

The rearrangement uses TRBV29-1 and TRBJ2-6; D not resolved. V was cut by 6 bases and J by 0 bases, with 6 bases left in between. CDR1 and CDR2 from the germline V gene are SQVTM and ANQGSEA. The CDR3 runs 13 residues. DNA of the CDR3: TGCAGCGTACGGCGCTCTGGGGCCAACGTCCTGACTTTC. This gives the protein CSVRRSGANVLTF.

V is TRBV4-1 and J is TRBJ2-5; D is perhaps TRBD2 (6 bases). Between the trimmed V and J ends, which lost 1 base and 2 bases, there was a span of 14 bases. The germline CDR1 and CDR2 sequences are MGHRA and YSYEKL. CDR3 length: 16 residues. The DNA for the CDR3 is TGCGCCAGCAGCCAAGCGGGTAGCGGAGTACAAGAGACCCAGTACTTC. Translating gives CASSQAGSGVQETQYF.

The CDR3 coding sequence is TGTGCCAGCAGTTTATCGAGGGTAGGGCTCGAGCAGTACTTC. Translation gives CASSLSRVGLEQYF. This rearrangement joins TRBV27 to TRBJ2-7, with D perhaps matching TRBD2 (5 bases). The CDR3 loop spans 14 amino acids. Trimming stripped 0 bases from V and 6 bases from J, with 12 bases between. The germline gives CDR1 MNHEY, CDR2 SMNVEV (reference sequence).

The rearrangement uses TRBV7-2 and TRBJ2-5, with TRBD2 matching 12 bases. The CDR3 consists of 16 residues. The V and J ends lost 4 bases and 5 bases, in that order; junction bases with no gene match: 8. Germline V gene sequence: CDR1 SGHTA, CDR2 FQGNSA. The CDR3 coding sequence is TGTGCCAGCAGCTCAACGACTAGCGGGAGTGGTGAGACCCAGTACTTC. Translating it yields CASSSTTSGSGETQYF.